This entry is about one T cell receptor (beta chain). Other nucleotide sequences in the sample specify the same CDR3. The data derive from a study of blood T cell repertoires in COVID-19. The CDR3 sequence is 15 residues long. Germline CDR1 KGHDR, CDR2 SFDVKD. With 7 bases clipped from V and 8 bases from J, the junction kept 9 bases outside the gene matches. Profiled with immunoSEQ multiplex PCR; TCRdb holds only in-frame clones, not every one. The profile shows 300,000 or so clones, approximately 82% of them singletons. Sequenced: peripheral blood. This chain links TRBV24-1 with TRBJ2-1, with 11 positions matching TRBD2. The origin of this receptor is a woman aged 45-59 years with acute or convalescent COVID-19. CDR3 loop: CATSGTSGAGDEQFF. In DNA, the CDR3 is TGTGCCACCAGCGGGACTAGCGGAGCCGGGGATGAGCAGTTCTTC.